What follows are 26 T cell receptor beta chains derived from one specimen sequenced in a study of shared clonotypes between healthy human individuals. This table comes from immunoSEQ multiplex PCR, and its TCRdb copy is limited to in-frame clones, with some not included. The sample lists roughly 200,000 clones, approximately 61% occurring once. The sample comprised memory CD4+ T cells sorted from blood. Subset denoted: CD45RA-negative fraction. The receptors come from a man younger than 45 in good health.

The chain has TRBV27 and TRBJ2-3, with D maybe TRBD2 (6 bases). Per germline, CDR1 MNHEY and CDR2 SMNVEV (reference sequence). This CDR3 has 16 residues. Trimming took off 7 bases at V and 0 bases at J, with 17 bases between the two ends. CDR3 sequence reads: CASTPLAADSTDTQYF. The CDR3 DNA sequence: TGTGCCAGCACCCCATTAGCGGCCGATAGCACAGATACGCAGTATTTT.

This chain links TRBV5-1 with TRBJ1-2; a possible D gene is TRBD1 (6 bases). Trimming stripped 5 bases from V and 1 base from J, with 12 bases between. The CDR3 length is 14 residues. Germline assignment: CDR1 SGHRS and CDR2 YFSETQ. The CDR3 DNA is TGCGCCAGCAGTAACGGGGGCGTTAACTATGGCTACACCTTC. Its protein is CASSNGGVNYGYTF.

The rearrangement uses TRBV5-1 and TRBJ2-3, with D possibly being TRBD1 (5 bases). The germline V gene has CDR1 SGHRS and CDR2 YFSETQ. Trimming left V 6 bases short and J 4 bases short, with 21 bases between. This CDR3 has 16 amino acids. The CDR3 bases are TGCGCCAGCACCGAAATACCCATAGGGGATGCAGATACGCAGTATTTT. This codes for CASTEIPIGDADTQYF.

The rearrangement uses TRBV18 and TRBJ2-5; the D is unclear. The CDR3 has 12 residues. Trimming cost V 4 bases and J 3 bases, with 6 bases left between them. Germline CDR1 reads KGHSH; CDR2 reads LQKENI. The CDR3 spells CASSQAEETQYF. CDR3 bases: TGTGCCAGCTCACAGGCAGAAGAGACCCAGTACTTC.

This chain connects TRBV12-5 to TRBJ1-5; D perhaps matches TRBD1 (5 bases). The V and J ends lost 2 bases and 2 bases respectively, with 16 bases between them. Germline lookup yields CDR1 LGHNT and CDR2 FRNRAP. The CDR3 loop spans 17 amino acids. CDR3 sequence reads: CASGLRLREGGNQPQHF. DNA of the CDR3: TGTGCTAGTGGTTTGCGTCTCAGGGAAGGGGGCAATCAGCCCCAGCATTTT.

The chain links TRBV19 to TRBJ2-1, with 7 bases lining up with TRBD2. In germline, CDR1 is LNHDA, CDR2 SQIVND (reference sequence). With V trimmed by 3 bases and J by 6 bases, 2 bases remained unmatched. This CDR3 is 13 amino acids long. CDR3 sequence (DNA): TGTGCCAGTAGTATGGGGAGGGCCAATGAGCAGTTCTTC. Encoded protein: CASSMGRANEQFF.

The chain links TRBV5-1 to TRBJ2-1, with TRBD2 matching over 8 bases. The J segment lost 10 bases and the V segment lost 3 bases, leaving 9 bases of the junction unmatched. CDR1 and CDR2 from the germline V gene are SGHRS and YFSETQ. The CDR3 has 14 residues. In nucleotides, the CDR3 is TGCGCCAGCAGCTACAGCGGGGGTGCAGTGGAGCAGTTCTTC. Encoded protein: CASSYSGGAVEQFF.

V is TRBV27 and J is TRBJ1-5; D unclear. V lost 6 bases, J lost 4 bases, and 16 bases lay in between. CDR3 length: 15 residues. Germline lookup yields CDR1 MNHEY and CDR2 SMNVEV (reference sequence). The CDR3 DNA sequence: TGTGCCAGCAGCCACGACGGGGTTGGGAATCAGCCCCAGCATTTT. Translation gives CASSHDGVGNQPQHF.

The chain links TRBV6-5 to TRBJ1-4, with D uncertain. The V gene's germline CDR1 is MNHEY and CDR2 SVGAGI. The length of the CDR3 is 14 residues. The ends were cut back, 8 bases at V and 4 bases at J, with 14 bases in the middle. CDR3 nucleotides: TGTGCCAGCGCGCCTCTGGAGCATAATGAAAAACTGTTTTTT. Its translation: CASAPLEHNEKLFF.

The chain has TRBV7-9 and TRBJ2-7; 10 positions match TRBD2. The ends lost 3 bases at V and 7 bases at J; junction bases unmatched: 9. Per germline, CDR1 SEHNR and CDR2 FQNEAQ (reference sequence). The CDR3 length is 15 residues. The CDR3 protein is CASSFGLAGVDEQYF. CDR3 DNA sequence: TGTGCCAGCAGCTTCGGTCTAGCGGGAGTAGATGAGCAGTACTTC.

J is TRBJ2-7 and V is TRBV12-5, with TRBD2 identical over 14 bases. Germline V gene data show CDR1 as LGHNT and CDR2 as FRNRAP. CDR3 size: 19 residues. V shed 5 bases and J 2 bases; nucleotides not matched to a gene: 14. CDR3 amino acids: CASGPPPGLAGVRAYEQYF. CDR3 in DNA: TGTGCTAGTGGTCCCCCTCCGGGACTAGCGGGAGTTCGGGCCTACGAGCAGTACTTC.

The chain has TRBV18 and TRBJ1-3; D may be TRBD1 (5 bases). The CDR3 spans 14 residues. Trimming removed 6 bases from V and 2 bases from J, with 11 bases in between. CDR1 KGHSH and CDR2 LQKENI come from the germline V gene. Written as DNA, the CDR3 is TGTGCCAGCTCGTCAGGGTCGACTGGAAACACCATATATTTT. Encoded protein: CASSSGSTGNTIYF.

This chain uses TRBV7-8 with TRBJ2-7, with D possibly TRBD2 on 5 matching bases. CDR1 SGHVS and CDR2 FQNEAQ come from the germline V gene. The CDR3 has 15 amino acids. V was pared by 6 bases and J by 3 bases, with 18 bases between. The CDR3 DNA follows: TGTGCCAGCAGGCGAATCCGGGATCCAAGCTACGAGCAGTACTTC. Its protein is CASRRIRDPSYEQYF.

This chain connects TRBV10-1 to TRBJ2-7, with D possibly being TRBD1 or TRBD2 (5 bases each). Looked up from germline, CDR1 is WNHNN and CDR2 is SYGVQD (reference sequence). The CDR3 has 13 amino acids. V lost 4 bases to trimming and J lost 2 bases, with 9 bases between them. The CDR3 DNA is TGCGCCAGCAGTGTAGGGACCACCTACGAGCAGTACTTC. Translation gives CASSVGTTYEQYF.

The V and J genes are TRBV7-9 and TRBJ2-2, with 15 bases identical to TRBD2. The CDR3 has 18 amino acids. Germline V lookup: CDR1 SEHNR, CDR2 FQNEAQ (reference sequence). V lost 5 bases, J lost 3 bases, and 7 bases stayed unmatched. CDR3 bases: TGTGCCAGCAGCCGCGGACTAGCGGGAGGGCAGGACACCGGGGAGCTGTTTTTT. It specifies CASSRGLAGGQDTGELFF.

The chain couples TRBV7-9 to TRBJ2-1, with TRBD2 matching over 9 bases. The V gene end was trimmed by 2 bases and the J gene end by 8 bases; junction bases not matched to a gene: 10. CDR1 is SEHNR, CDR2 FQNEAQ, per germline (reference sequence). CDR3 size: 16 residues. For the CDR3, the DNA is TGTGCCAGCAGCTTAAATCGGGCGGGAGGGATTGATGAGCAGTTCTTC. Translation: CASSLNRAGGIDEQFF.

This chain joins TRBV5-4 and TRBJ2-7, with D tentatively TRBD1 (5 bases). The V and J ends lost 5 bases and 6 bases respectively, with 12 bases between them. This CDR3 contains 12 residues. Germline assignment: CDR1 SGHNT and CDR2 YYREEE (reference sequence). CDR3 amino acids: CASSSQGTEQYF. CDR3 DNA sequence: TGTGCCAGCAGTTCTCAGGGAACCGAGCAGTACTTC.

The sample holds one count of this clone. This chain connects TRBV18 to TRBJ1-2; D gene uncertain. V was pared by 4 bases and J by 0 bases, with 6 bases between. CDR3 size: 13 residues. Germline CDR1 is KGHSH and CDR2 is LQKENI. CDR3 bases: TGTGCCAGCTCACAGAGCTCTAACTATGGCTACACCTTC. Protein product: CASSQSSNYGYTF. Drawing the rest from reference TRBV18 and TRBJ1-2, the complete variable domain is NAGVMQNPRHLVRRRGQEARLRCSPMKGHSHVYWYRQLPEEGLKFMVYLQKENIIDESGMPKERFSAEFPKEGPSILRIQQVVRGDSAAYFCASSQSSNYGYTFGSGTRLTVV.

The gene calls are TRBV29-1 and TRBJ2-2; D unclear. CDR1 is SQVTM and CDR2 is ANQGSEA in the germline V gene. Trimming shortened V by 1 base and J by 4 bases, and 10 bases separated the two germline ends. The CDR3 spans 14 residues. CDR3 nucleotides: TGCAGCGTTGAAGCTAGTCCCCTCACCGGGGAGCTGTTTTTT. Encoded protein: CSVEASPLTGELFF.

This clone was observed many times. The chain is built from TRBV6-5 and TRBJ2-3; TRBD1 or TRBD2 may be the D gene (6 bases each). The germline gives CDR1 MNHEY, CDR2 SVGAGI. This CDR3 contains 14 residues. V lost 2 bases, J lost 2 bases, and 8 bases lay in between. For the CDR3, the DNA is TGTGCCAGCAGTTACCGGGGGCCCACAGATACGCAGTATTTT. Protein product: CASSYRGPTDTQYF.

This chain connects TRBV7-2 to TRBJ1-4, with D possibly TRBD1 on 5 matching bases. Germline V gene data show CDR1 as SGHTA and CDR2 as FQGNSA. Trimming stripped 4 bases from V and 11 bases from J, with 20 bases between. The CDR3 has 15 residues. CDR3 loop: CASSSGARVPRKLFF. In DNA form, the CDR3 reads TGTGCCAGCAGCTCCGGGGCCAGGGTCCCGAGGAAACTGTTTTTT.

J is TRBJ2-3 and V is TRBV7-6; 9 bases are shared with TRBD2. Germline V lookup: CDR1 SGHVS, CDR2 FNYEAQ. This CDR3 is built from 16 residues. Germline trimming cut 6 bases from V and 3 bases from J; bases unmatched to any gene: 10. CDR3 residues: CASRPIAGAGTDTQYF. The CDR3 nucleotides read TGTGCCAGCAGACCAATAGCGGGAGCGGGGACAGATACGCAGTATTTT.

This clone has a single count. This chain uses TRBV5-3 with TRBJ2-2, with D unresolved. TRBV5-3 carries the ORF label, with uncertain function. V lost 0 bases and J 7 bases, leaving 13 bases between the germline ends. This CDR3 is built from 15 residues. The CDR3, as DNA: TGTGCCAGAAGCTTGGAATCTAGAATATACGGGGAGCTGTTTTTT. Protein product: CARSLESRIYGELFF.

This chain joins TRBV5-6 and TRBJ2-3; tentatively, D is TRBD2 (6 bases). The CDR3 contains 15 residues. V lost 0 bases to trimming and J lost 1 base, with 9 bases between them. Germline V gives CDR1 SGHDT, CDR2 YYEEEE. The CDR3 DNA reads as TGTGCCAGCAGCTTGGGACTAGAGCGCACAGATACGCAGTATTTT. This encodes CASSLGLERTDTQYF.

The DNA of the CDR3 is TGCGCCAGCAGCTTGGCCGATACTGCGCAGTATTTT. The encoded protein is CASSLADTAQYF. The chain links TRBV5-1 to TRBJ2-3; D is uncertain. Trimming shortened V by 0 bases and J by 10 bases, and 9 bases separated the two germline ends. This CDR3 comprises 12 residues. The germline V gene encodes CDR1 SGHRS and CDR2 YFSETQ.

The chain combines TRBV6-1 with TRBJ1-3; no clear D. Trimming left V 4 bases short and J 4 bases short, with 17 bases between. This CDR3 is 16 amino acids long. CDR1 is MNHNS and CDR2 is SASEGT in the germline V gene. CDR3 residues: CASSGRRGNRGNTIYF. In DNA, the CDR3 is TGTGCCAGCAGTGGTCGCAGAGGAAACAGAGGAAACACCATATATTTT.